This is a list of T cell receptor beta chains from one sample in a study of beta chain features in type 1 diabetes. Data came from immunoSEQ multiplex PCR; TCRdb stores just in-frame clones and leaves some out. The table includes approximately 470,000 clones, 25% to 35% detected once. Sequencing was carried out using naive CD4+ T cells from blood. Every receptor here comes from a man younger than 30 in good health. Each CDR3 is given with its conserved first and last residue. The D gene is left open where the match is weak.

CDR3 | V | D
CASSSSKTSGDNEQFF | TRBV5-1 | NA
CASSIIPPGQGNTGELFF | TRBV5-4 | TRBD1
CASSPPEKRETQFF | TRBV18 | TRBD2
CAWSRAASGRPYEQYF | TRBV30 | TRBD2
CASRVAGGDTQYF | TRBV2 | TRBD2
CASSSTSGRNYNEQFF | TRBV28 | TRBD2
CSGWSGAGVSSYNEQFF | TRBV29-1 | TRBD2
CAWSVRGNQPQHF | TRBV30 | NA
CASSSGQRNEQFF | TRBV7-7 | TRBD1
CAIKRTSGTTDTQYF | TRBV10-3 | TRBD2
CAWSVQRDRHF | TRBV30 | TRBD1
CASTVGIGEETQYF | TRBV28 | NA
CASSQMAGANVLTF | TRBV4-1 | NA
CSVGSYEQYF | TRBV29-1 | NA
CSVERGGSYEQYF | TRBV29-1 | NA
CASSFGGRDTIYF | TRBV7-9 | NA
CSATRDTYSYEQYF | TRBV29-1 | NA
CASSGTGGNEQFF | TRBV18 | TRBD1
CASSRTGTSSYNEQFF | TRBV7-9 | NA
CSLGGIASYNEQFF | TRBV29-1 | NA
CASSWGEQYF | TRBV6-1 | NA
CASSTPGLHSEQFF | TRBV25-1 | TRBD2
CASSPRLAYTDTQYF | TRBV14 | NA
CAWSRTAANQPQHF | TRBV30 | NA
CASSYRTSADTQYF | TRBV7-2 | TRBD2
CASSQAAGTSGRDEQFF | TRBV4-2 | TRBD2
CASSTAGQGASTDTQYF | TRBV7-8 | TRBD1
CAISGTPYTEAFF | TRBV10-3 | NA
CAGGYGTDTQYF | TRBV6-5 | NA
CASSPDLGRKTSSYNEQFF | TRBV23-1 | NA
CSVLAGVRSYEQYF | TRBV29-1 | TRBD2
CSVVSGTVTDTQYF | TRBV29-1 | NA
CASSMGTNTGELFF | TRBV7-2 | NA
CASSRDVLSYNEQFF | TRBV5-1 | NA
CASSFSVVRQYF | TRBV7-2 | NA
CASSAGTGVYEQYF | TRBV5-1 | TRBD1
CASTPGGVAGEYNEQFF | TRBV4-2 | TRBD2
CASSLESAGGRGYTF | TRBV7-2 | NA
CASKGQGINYGYTF | TRBV7-2 | TRBD1
CAWRNLGQGTDTQYF | TRBV30 | TRBD1
CAWSGGSVDTEAFF | TRBV30 | NA
CASSLVGGAYNEQFF | TRBV5-1 | NA
CSVVIRGGPGANVLTF | TRBV29-1 | NA
CASSSPGPQYF | TRBV9 | NA
CASRDNREVNIQYF | TRBV5-1 | TRBD2
CASSAASGRSYEQYF | TRBV6-5 | TRBD2
CASSPGDRKSYEQYF | TRBV7-9 | TRBD1
CASSSLTGVGYTF | TRBV7-9 | NA
CASSHGSNYEQYF | TRBV7-9 | NA
CASSLTGSGNTIYF | TRBV4-3 | NA
CASRGVDQPQHF | TRBV9 | NA
CATSEKWGFGPFF | TRBV15 | NA
CASSLEGPRPDTQYF | TRBV7-2 | NA
CASSASGKNEQFF | TRBV18 | TRBD2
CASSQDWANYGYTF | TRBV14 | NA